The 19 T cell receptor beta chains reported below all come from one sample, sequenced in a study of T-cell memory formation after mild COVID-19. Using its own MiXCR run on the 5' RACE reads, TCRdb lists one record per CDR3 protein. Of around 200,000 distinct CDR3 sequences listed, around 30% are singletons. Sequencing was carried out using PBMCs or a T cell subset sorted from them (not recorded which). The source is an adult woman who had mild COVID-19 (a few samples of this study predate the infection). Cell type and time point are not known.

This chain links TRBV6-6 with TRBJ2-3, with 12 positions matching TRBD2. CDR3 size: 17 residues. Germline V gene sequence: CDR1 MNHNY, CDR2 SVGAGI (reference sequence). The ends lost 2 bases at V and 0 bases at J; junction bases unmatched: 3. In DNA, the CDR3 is TGTGCCAGCAGTTACCGACTAGCGGGGGAGAGCACAGATACGCAGTATTTT. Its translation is CASSYRLAGESTDTQYF.

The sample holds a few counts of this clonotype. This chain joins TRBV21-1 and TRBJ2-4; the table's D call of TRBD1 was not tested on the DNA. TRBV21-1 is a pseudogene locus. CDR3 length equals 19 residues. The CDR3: CASSPRRTGRRVAKNIQYF. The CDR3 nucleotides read TGTGCCAGCAGCCCCCGCCGGACAGGGAGGAGGGTAGCCAAAAACATTCAGTACTTC.

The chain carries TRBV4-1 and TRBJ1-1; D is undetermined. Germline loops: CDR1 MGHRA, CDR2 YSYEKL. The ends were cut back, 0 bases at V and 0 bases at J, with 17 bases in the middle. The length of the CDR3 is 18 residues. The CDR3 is CASSQDLSWGGMNTEAFF. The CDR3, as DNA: TGCGCCAGCAGCCAAGATCTTTCATGGGGAGGCATGAACACTGAAGCTTTCTTT.

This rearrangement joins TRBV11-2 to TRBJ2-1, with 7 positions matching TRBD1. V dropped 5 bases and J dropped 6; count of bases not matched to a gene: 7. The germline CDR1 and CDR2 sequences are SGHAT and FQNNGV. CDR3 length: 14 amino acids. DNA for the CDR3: TGTGCCAGCAGCCGGACGGCAGGGGGCAATGAGCAGTTCTTC. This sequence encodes CASSRTAGGNEQFF. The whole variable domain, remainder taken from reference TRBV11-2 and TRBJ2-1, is EAGVAQSPRYKIIEKRQSVAFWCNPISGHATLYWYQQILGQGPKLLIQFQNNGVVDDSQLPKDRFSAERLKGVDSTLKIQPAKLEDSAVYLCASSRTAGGNEQFFGPGTRLTVL.

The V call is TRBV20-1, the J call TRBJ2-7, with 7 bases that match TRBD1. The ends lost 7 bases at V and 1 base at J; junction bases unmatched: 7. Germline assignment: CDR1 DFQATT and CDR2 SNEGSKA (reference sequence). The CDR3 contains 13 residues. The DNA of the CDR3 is TGCAGTGGGACACGGGACAGTTCCTACGAGCAGTACTTC. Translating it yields CSGTRDSSYEQYF.

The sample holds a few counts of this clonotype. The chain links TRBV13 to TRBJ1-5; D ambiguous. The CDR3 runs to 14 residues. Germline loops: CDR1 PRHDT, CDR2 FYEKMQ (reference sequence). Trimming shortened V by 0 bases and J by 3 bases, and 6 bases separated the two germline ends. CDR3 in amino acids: CASSLGQFNQPQHF. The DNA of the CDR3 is TGTGCCAGCAGCTTAGGACAGTTCAATCAGCCCCAGCATTTT.

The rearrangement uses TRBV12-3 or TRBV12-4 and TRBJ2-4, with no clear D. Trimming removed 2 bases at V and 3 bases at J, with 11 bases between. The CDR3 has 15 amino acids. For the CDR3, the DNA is TGTGCCAGCAGTTTAAACCAGCCCTACAAAAACATTCAGTACTTC. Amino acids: CASSLNQPYKNIQYF.

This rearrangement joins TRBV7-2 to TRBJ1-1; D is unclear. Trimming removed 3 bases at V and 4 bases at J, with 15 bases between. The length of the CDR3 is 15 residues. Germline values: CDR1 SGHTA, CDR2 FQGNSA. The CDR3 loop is CASSLGSYVGTEAFF. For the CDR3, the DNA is TGTGCCAGCAGCTTGGGGTCCTACGTCGGCACTGAAGCTTTCTTT.

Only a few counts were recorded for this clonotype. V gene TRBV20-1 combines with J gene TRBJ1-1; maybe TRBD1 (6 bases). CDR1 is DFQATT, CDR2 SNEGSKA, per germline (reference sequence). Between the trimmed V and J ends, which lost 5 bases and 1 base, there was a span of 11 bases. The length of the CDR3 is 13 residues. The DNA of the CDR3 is TGCAGTGCTCCCGACAGGAAGAACACTGAAGCTTTCTTT. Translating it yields CSAPDRKNTEAFF.

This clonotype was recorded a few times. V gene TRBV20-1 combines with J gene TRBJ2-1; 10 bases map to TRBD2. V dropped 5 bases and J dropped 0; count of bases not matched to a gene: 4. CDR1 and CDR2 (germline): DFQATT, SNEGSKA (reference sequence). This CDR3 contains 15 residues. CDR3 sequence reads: CSAGLAADSYNEQFF. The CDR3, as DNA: TGCAGTGCTGGACTAGCGGCTGACTCCTACAATGAGCAGTTCTTC.

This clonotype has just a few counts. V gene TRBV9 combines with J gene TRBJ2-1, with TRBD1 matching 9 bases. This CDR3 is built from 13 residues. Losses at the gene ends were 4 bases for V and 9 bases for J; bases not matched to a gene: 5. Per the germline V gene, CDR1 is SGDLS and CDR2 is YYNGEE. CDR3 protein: CASSPRTGVEQFF. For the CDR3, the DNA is TGTGCCAGCAGCCCCCGGACAGGGGTTGAGCAGTTCTTC.

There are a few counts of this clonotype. CDR3 DNA sequence: TGTGCCAGCAGCTCCAGGGAGGGGAATGAGCAGTTCTTC. It specifies CASSSREGNEQFF. The chain recombines TRBV7-6 with TRBJ2-1; the match to TRBD2 covers 7 bases. V trimming: 4 bases; J trimming: 7 bases; junction bases outside the gene matches: 4. The CDR3 is made up of 13 amino acids. Germline V CDR1 and CDR2: SGHVS, FNYEAQ.

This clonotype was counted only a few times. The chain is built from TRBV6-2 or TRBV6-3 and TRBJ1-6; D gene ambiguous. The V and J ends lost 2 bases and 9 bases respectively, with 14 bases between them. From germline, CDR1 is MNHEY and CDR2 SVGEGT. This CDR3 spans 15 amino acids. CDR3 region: CASSYSRAGASPLHF. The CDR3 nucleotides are TGTGCCAGCAGTTACAGCCGGGCAGGAGCTTCACCCCTCCACTTT.

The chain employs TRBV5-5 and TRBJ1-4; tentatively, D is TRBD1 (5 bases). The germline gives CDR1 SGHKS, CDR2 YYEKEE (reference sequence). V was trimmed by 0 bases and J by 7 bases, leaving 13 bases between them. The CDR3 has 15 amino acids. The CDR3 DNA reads TGTGCCAGCAGCTTGGCCGGGGGTGAGGGTGAAAAACTGTTTTTT. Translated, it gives CASSLAGGEGEKLFF.

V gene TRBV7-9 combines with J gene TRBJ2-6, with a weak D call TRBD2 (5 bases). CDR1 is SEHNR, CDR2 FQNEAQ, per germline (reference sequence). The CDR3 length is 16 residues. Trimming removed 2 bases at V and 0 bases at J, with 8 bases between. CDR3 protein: CASSLSGSSGANVLTF. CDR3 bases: TGTGCCAGCAGCTTATCGGGGAGCTCTGGGGCCAACGTCCTGACTTTC.

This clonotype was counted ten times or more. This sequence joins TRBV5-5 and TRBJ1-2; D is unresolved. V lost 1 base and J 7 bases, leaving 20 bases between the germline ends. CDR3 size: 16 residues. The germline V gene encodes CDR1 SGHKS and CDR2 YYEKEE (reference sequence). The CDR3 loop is CASSLKVPATRGGYTF. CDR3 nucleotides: TGTGCCAGCAGCTTGAAGGTCCCCGCGACACGGGGTGGCTACACCTTC.

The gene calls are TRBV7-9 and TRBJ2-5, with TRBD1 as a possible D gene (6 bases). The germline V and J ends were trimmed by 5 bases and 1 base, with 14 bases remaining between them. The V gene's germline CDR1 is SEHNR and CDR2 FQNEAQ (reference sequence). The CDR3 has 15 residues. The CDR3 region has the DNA TGTGCCAGCAGCCACAGGGTGGGAGCCCAAGAGACCCAGTACTTC. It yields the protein CASSHRVGAQETQYF.

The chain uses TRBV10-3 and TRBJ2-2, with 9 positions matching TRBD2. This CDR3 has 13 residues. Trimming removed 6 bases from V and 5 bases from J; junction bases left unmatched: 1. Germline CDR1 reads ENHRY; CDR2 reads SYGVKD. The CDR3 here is CAIRLAGTGELFF. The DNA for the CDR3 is TGTGCCATCAGGCTAGCGGGGACCGGGGAGCTGTTTTTT.

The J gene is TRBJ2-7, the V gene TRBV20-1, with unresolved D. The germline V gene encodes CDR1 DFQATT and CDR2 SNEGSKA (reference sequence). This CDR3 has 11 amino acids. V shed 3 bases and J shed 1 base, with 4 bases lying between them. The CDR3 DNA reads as TGCAGTGCTAGCGCTTCCTACGAGCAGTACTTC. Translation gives CSASASYEQYF.